Shown below are 3 T cell receptor beta chains from a single sample sequenced in a study of shared clonotypes between healthy human individuals. Naivety among CD8 cells was defined by CD45RO negativity and positive CCR7 selection, thereby excluding terminally differentiated effector memory CD45RA+ cells. TCRdb's copy holds only in-frame clones and misses some; the assay was immunoSEQ multiplex PCR. In the table there are fewer than 700,000 clones, roughly 96% of which are singletons. Sequenced: naive CD8+ T cells sorted from blood. The source of these receptors is a young woman in good health.

The J gene is TRBJ1-5, the V gene TRBV27; weak D call: TRBD1 (5 bases). The CDR3 sequence is 15 residues long. The V and J ends lost 6 bases and 0 bases respectively, with 12 bases between them. Germline assignment: CDR1 MNHEY and CDR2 SMNVEV (reference sequence). As DNA, the CDR3 is TGTGCCAGCAGCCCGAGACAGCATAGCAATCAGCCCCAGCATTTT. It encodes CASSPRQHSNQPQHF.

The table lists this clone with a count of one. The rearrangement links TRBV28 to TRBJ2-7; D is perhaps TRBD2 (5 bases). CDR1 is MDHEN and CDR2 is SYDVKM in the germline V gene. Deletions cut 4 bases from V and 2 bases from J, with 12 bases between. The CDR3 runs to 14 residues. In DNA form, the CDR3 reads TGTGCCAGCAGTTCAGAGCTGAGGGCCTACGAGCAGTACTTC. Translating it yields CASSSELRAYEQYF.

The J gene is TRBJ2-1, the V gene TRBV21-1; the table's D call, TRBD2, was not checked against the DNA. TRBV21-1 constitutes a pseudogene. The CDR3 has 17 amino acids. CDR3 sequence (DNA): TGTGCCAGCAGCAAAGCGATAGCCAGAAAACTATACAATGAGCAGTTCTTC. It codes for CASSKAIARKLYNEQFF.